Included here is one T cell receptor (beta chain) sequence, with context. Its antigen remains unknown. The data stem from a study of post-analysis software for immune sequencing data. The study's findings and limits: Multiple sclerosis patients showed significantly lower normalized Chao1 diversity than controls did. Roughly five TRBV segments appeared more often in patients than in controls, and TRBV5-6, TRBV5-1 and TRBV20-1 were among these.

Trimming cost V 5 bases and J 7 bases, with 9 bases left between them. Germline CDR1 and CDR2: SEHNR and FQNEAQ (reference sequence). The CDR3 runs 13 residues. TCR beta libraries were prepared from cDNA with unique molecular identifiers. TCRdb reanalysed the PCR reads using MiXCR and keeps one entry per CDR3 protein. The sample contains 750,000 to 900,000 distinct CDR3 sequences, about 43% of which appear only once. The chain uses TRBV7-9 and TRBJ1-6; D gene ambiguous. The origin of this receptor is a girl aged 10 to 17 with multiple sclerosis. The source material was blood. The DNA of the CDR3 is TGTGCCAGCAGCCCAGGTGTGAATTCACCCCTCCACTTT. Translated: CASSPGVNSPLHF.